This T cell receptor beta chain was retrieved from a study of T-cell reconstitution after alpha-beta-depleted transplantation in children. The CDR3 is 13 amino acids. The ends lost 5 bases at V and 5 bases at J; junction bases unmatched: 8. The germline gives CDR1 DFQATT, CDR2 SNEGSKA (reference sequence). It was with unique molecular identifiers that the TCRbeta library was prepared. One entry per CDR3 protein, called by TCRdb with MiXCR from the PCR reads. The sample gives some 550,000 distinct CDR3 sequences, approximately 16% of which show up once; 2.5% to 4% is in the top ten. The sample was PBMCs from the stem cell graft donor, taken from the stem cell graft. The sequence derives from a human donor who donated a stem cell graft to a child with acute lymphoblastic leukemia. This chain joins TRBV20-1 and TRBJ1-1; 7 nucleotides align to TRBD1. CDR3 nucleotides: TGCAGTGCTCCCCAAGCAGGGGGAACTGAAGCTTTCTTT. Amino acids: CSAPQAGGTEAFF.